This T cell receptor beta chain was sequenced for a study of blood T cell repertoires in COVID-19 (dated by TCRdb to the early 2020s). Some background on the complete study: Samples covering the acute and convalescent phases of COVID-19 were provided by collaborators in the United States, Italy and Spain. The prospective study material was composed of cDNA or gDNA derived from T cells, B-cell-depleted T cells, or PBMCs. The dataset comprised deeply sampled blood TCRbeta repertoires from subjects exposed to, actively infected with, or recovered from COVID-19. The repertoires were made available in a free public database intended to serve as a resource for research on the immune response to SARS-CoV-2. The samples were drawn from the first 160 participants of the ongoing ImmuneRACE study and from 1,254 subjects provided by 6 global collaborators. Sample metadata almost always included a de-identified subject ID, COVID-19 status, age in years and sex. HLA class I and class II types, where available, came from metadata supplied by the sample provider rather than from assay-based typing. Overall study outcomes, separate from this receptor: Clinical and demographic metadata were provided uncurated, with the amount varying by source and participant.

In Seattle, one collaborating source enrolled patients while the infection was active and tracked those patients longitudinally over the course of disease. Each collaborating institution followed its own protocols to collect whole blood in K2EDTA tubes. For TCRbeta analysis, collaborator samples were shipped as frozen whole blood, as isolated PBMCs, or as DNA extracted from either sample type. On this clone: Its antigen has not been determined. One base away there is no much larger clone; base qualities are not given.

TCRbeta CDR3 regions were amplified from genomic DNA using the immunoSEQ Assay, a bias-controlled multiplex PCR. The published analysis was carried out like this. Within the assay, amplification of reference gene primers was used to estimate how many nucleated cells each sample contained. To quantify the absolute abundance of each unique TCRbeta CDR3 rearrangement, sequence reads were collapsed and filtered. For each sample, productive Simpson clonality was calculated by taking the square root of Simpson's diversity index across productive rearrangements. TCRdb provides this immuneACCESS table in a form limited to in-frame rearrangements. Some clones are lacking; in checked studies, under half of them reflect an unresolved V gene, and why the rest are absent is not known. The V and J calls and clone size come from that table; D and trimming were worked out from the DNA. This sample is represented by over 150,000 clones; 70% to 90% of them were singletons. Clones ranked in the top ten supply approximately 2.6% of the sample.

From cysteine to phenylalanine, the CDR3 is 11 amino acids long. Only CDR3 DNA is held: 33 bases, read in frame from base 1. CDR1 and CDR2, looked up from the germline V gene, are SGHAT and FQNNGV. Relative to germline, V is 3 bases shorter and J is 7 bases shorter, with 3 bases between their ends. This chain joins TRBV11-2 to TRBJ2-2, with the D gene not confidently named. The sequence was obtained from a woman of 80 years or more with COVID-19, enrolled during active disease. Sequenced sample: peripheral blood. The CDR3 here reads CASSFGGELFF. In nucleotides, the sequence is TGTGCCAGCAGCTTCGGCGGGGAGCTGTTTTTT.